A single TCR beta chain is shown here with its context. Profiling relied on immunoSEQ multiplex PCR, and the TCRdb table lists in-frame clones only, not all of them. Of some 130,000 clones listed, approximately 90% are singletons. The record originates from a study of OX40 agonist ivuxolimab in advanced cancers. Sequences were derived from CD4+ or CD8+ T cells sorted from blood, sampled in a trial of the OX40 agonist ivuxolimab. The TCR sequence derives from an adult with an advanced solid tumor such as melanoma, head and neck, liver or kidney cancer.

Here the CDR3 DNA reads TGTGCCAGCAGCTCGGACAGACTCACTGAAGCTTTCTTT. This codes for CASSSDRLTEAFF. The chain uses TRBV5-4 and TRBJ1-1; D may be TRBD1 (6 bases). Trimming took 3 bases from V and 4 from J, leaving 10 bases between them. From germline, CDR1 is SGHNT and CDR2 YYREEE (reference sequence). This CDR3 has 13 residues.